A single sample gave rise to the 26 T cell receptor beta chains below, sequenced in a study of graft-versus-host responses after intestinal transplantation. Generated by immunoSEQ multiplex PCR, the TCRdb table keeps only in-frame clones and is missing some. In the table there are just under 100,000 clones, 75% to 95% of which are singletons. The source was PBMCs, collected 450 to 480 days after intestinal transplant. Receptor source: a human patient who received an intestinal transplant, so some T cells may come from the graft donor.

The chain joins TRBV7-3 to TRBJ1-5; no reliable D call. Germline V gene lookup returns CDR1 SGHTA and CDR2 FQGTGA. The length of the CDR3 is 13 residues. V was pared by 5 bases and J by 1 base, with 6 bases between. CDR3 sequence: CASSAESNQPQHF. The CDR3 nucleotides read TGTGCCAGCAGCGCGGAGAGCAATCAGCCCCAGCATTTT.

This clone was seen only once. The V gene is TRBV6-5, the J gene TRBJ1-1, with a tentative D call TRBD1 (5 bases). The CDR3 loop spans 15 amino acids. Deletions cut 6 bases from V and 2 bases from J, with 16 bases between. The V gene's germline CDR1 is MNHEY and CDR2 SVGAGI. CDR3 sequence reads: CASRDPGRRNTEAFF. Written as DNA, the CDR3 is TGTGCCAGCAGGGATCCGGGACGGCGAAACACTGAAGCTTTCTTT.

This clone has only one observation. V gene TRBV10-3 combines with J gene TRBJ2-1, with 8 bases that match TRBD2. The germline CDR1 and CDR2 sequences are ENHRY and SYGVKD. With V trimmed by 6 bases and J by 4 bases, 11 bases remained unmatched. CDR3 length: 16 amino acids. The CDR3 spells CAISTGGAGWYNEQFF. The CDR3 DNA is TGTGCCATCAGCACCGGGGGGGCCGGATGGTACAATGAGCAGTTCTTC.

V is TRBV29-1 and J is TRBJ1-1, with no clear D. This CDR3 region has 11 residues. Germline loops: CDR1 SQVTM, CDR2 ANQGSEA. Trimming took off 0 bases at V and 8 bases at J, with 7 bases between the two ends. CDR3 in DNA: TGCAGCGTTGAAGACACAGTAGAAGCTTTCTTT. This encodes CSVEDTVEAFF.

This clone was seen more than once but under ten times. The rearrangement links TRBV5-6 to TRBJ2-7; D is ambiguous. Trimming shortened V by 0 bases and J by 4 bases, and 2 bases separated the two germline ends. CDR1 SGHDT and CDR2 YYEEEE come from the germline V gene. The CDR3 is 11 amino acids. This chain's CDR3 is CASSLGYEQYF. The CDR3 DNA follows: TGTGCCAGCAGCTTGGGATACGAGCAGTACTTC.

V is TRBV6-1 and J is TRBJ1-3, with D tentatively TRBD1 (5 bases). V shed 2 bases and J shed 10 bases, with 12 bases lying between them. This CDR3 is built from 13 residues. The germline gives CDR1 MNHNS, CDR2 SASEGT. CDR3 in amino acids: CASSETGGRTIYF. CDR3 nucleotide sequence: TGTGCCAGCAGTGAAACGGGGGGTAGGACCATATATTTT.

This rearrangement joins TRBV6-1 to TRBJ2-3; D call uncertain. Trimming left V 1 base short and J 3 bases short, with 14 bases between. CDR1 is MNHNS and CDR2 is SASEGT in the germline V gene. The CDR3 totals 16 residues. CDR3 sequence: CASSEGPGLGTDTQYF. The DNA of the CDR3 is TGTGCCAGCAGTGAAGGACCCGGGTTGGGGACAGATACGCAGTATTTT.

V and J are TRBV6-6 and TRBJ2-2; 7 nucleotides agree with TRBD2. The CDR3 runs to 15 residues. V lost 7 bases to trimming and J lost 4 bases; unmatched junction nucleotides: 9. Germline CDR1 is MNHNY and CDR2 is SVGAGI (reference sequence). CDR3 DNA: TGTGCCAGCAATGGGCGGGGGACTCCCACCGGGGAGCTGTTTTTT. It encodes CASNGRGTPTGELFF.

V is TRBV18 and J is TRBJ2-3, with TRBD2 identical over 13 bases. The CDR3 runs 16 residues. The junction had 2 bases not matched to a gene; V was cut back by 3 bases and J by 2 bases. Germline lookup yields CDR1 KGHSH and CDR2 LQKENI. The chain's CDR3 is CASSPTSGGATDTQYF. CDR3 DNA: TGTGCCAGCTCACCCACTAGCGGGGGGGCCACAGATACGCAGTATTTT.

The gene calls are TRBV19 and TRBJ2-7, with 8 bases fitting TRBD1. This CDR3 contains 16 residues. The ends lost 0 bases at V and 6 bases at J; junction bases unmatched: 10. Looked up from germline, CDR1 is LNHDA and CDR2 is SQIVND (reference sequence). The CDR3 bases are TGTGCCAGTAGTATAGATGGGGCCCAGGGGGCGGGCGAGCAGTACTTC. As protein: CASSIDGAQGAGEQYF.

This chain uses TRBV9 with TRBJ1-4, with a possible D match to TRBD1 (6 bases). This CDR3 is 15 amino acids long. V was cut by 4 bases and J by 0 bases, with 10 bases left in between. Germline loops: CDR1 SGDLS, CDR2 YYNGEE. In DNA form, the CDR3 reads TGTGCCAGCAGCTCGGACAGCGCAACTAATGAAAAACTGTTTTTT. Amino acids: CASSSDSATNEKLFF.

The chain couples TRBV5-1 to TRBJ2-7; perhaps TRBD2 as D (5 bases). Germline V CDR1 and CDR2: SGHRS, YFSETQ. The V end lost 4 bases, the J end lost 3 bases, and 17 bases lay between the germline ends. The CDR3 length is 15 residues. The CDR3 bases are TGCGCCAGCAGCCAAAACGGACTGGCCCTCTACGAGCAGTACTTC. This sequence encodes CASSQNGLALYEQYF.

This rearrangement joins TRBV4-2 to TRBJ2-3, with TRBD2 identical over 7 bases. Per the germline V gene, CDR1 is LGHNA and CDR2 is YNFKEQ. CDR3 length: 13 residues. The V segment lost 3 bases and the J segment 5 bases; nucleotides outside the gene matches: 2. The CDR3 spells CASSQASGDTQYF. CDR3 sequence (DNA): TGTGCCAGCAGCCAGGCTAGCGGAGATACGCAGTATTTT.

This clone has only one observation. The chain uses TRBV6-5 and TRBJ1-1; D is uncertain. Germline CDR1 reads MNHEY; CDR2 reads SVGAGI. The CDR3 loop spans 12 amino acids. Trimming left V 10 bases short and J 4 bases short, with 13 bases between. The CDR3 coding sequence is TGTGCCATCGGACCCGGGGTCACTGAAGCTTTCTTT. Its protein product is CAIGPGVTEAFF.

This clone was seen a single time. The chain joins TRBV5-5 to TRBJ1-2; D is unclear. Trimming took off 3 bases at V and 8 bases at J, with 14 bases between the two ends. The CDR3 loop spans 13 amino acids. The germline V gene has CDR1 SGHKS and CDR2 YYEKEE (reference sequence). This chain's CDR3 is CASSYPTLRGYTF. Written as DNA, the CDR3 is TGTGCCAGCAGCTACCCAACGTTGCGGGGCTACACCTTC.

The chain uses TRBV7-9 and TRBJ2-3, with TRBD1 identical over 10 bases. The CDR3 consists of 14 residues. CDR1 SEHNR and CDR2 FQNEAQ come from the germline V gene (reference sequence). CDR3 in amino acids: CVTEGQGRPDTQYF. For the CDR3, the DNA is TGTGTTACGGAGGGACAGGGGCGCCCAGATACGCAGTATTTT.

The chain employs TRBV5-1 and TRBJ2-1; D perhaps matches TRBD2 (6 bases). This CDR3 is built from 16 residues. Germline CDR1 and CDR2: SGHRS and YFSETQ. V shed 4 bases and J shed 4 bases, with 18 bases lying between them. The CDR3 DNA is TGCGCCAGCAGCCAATTTTGGGGACTCACGTACAATGAGCAGTTCTTC. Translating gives CASSQFWGLTYNEQFF.

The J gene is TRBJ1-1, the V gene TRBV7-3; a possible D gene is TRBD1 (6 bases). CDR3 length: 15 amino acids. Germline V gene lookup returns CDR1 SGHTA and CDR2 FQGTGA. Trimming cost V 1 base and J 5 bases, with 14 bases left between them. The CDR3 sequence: CASSLSAGEMTEAFF. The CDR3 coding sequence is TGTGCCAGCAGCTTAAGTGCAGGGGAGATGACTGAAGCTTTCTTT.

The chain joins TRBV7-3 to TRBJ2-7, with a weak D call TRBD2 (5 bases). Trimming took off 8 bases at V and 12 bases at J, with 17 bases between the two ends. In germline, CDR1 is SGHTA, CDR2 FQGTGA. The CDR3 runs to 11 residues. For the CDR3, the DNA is TGTGCCAGCCCTCATCCGGGGATCCCGTACTTC. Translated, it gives CASPHPGIPYF.

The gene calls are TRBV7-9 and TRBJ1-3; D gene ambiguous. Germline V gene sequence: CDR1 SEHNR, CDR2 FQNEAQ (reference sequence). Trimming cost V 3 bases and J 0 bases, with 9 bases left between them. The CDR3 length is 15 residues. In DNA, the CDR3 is TGTGCCAGCAGCTTTATGGGAGGCTCTGGAAACACCATATATTTT. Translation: CASSFMGGSGNTIYF.

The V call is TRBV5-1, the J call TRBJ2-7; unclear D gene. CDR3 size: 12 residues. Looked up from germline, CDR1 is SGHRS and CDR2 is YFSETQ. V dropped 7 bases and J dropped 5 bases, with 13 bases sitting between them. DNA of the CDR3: TGCGCCAGCGGGTTCTACCAGAACGAGCAGTACTTC. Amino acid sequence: CASGFYQNEQYF.

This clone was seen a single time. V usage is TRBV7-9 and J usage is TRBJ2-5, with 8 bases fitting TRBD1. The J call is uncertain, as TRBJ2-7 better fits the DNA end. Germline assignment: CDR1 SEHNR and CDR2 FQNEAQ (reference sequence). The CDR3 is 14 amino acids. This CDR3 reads CASRSPGQVYEQYF. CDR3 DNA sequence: TGTGCCAGCAGGTCTCCGGGACAGGTTTACGAGCAGTACTTC.

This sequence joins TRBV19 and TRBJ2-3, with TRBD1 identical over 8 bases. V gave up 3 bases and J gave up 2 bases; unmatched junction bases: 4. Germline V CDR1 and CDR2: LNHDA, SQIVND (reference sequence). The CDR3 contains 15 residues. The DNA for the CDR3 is TGTGCCAGTAGTATTGCGGGACAGGACACAGATACGCAGTATTTT. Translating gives CASSIAGQDTDTQYF. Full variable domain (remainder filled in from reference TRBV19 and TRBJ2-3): DGGITQSPKYLFRKEGQNVTLSCEQNLNHDAMYWYRQDPGQGLRLIYYSQIVNDFQKGDIAEGYSVSREKKESFPLTVTSAQKNPTAFYLCASSIAGQDTDTQYFGPGTRLTVL.

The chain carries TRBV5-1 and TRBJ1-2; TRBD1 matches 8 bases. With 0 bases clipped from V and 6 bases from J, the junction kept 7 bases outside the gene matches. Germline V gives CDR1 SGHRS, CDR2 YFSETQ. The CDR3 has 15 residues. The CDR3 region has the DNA TGCGCCAGCAGCTTGGAAGGGCAGGGGGCCCATGGCTACACCTTC. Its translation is CASSLEGQGAHGYTF.

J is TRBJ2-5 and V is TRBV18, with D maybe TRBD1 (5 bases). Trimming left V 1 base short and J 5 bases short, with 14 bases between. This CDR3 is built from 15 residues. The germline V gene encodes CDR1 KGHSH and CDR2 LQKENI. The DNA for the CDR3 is TGTGCCAGCTCACCACGAAGCACAGGCGAGGAGACCCAGTACTTC. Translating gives CASSPRSTGEETQYF. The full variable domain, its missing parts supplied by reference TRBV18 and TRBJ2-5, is NAGVMQNPRHLVRRRGQEARLRCSPMKGHSHVYWYRQLPEEGLKFMVYLQKENIIDESGMPKERFSAEFPKEGPSILRIQQVVRGDSAAYFCASSPRSTGEETQYFGPGTRLLVL.

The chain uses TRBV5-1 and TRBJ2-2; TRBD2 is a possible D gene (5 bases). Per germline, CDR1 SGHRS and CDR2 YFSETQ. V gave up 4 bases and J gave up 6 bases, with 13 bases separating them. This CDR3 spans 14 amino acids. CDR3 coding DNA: TGCGCCAGCAGCCGCACTAGTTCCGCCGGGGAGCTGTTTTTT. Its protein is CASSRTSSAGELFF.